This entry concerns a single T cell receptor (beta chain). The antigen is unknown. TCRdb's table, derived via immunoSEQ multiplex PCR, lists solely in-frame clones and lacks some. The table records 150,000 or so clones, about four fifths of them present only once. These data come from a study of cytomegalovirus exposure and HLA in healthy donors. The germline V and J ends were trimmed by 0 bases and 4 bases, with 12 bases remaining between them. In germline, CDR1 is ENHRY, CDR2 SYGVKD. The CDR3 is made up of 15 amino acids. Whole-study results and caveats: In the 120 validation repertoires, a later analysis found that first-cohort TCR clusters tended to co-occur. Reported performance of the classifier showed diagnosis of cytomegalovirus status with high specificity and sensitivity. Investigators reported 150 to 200 TCR beta chains as tied to cytomegalovirus. Most sequenced TCRs were rare (though some public TCRs occurred in many donors).

V gene TRBV10-3 combines with J gene TRBJ1-2; no reliable D call. The sample comprised PBMCs. This clonotype originated in a man younger than 40 in good health and CMV-seropositive. The CDR3 loop is CAISESTRESYGYTF. Written as DNA, the CDR3 is TGTGCCATCAGTGAGTCAACACGGGAATCCTATGGCTACACCTTC.